These T cell receptor beta chains were read from a single sample in a study of spatial heterogeneity in lung cancer. TCRdb re-called the 5' RACE reads through MiXCR, storing one row per CDR3 protein. Of 2,000 to 2,500 distinct CDR3 sequences listed, about 20% are singletons. The starting material was lung tumor tissue, obtained at surgery. These receptors all come from a male donor with early-stage non-small cell lung cancer. The CDR3 runs from the conserved cysteine through the conserved F or W. The D gene is left open where the match is weak. Part of the rows lack a size; the others show once, few, many or a class for expanded clones.

J | D | size | V | CDR3 | DNA
TRBJ1-5 | TRBD1 | . | TRBV6-6 | CASSLDRVGNQPQHF | TGTGCCAGCAGTCTCGACAGGGTCGGCAATCAGCCCCAGCATTTT
TRBJ2-5 | TRBD1 | few | TRBV12-3/TRBV12-4 | CASSSPLRGRVQETQYF | TGTGCCAGCAGTTCCCCCCTTAGGGGGCGCGTCCAAGAGACCCAGTACTTC
TRBJ1-6 | TRBD1 | medium-sized | TRBV9 | CASSPGQGANSPLHF | TGTGCCAGCAGCCCAGGACAGGGGGCGAATTCACCCCTCCACTTT
TRBJ2-5 | . | . | TRBV9 | CASSVEGAETQYF | TGTGCCAGCAGCGTAGAAGGGGCAGAGACCCAGTACTTC
TRBJ2-2 | . | . | TRBV6-5 | CASSYSRDALNTGELFF | TGTGCCAGCAGTTACTCCCGGGACGCATTAAACACCGGGGAGCTGTTTTTT
TRBJ2-2 | . | few | TRBV27 | CASRTWSGELFF | TGTGCCAGCAGAACTTGGTCCGGGGAGCTGTTTTTT
TRBJ2-1 | . | large | TRBV5-6 | CASSLYRAPYNEQFF | TGTGCCAGCAGCTTGTATAGGGCCCCTTACAATGAGCAGTTCTTC
TRBJ1-4 | . | few | TRBV18 | CASSRFHGGTNEKLFF | TGTGCCAGCTCACGATTCCACGGGGGTACTAATGAAAAACTGTTTTTT
TRBJ1-5 | . | many | TRBV21-1 | CASSNRTADQPQHF | TGTGCCAGCAGCAACCGGACAGCAGATCAGCCCCAGCATTTT
TRBJ2-5 | . | many | TRBV6-5 | CASSYNLWKTQYF | TGTGCCAGCAGTTACAACCTGTGGAAGACCCAGTACTTC
TRBJ2-2 | . | few | TRBV4-2 | CASGGSGTGELFF | TGTGCCAGCGGAGGGTCTGGCACCGGGGAGCTGTTTTTT
TRBJ2-2 | . | many | TRBV12-3/TRBV12-4 | CASSATPLALNTGELFF | TGTGCCAGCAGTGCCACCCCTCTGGCGCTGAACACCGGGGAGCTGTTTTTT
TRBJ1-5 | TRBD1 | few | TRBV30 | CAWRETGTGNQPQHF | TGTGCCTGGAGGGAAACCGGGACAGGGAATCAGCCCCAGCATTTT
TRBJ2-7 | . | many | TRBV11-1 | CASSFAGNRYEQYF | TGTGCCAGCAGCTTCGCAGGGAACCGTTACGAGCAGTACTTC
TRBJ1-1 | . | many | TRBV28 | CASSGGDGQNTEAFF | TGTGCCAGCAGTGGTGGGGACGGGCAGAACACTGAAGCTTTCTTT
TRBJ2-5 | TRBD2 | . | TRBV6-2/TRBV6-3 | CASSSLSTSRQETQYF | TGTGCCAGCAGTTCCCTCTCGACTAGCCGCCAAGAGACCCAGTACTTC
TRBJ2-7 | . | few | TRBV18 | CASSPVRSTYEQYF | TGTGCCAGCTCACCGGTCAGGAGCACCTACGAGCAGTACTTC
TRBJ1-1 | . | many | TRBV13 | CASSPGRTEAFF | TGTGCCAGCAGCCCGGGGCGGACTGAAGCTTTCTTT
TRBJ1-4 | TRBD1 | medium-sized | TRBV12-3/TRBV12-4 | CASRTTGAGEKLFF | TGTGCCAGCAGGACGACAGGGGCCGGTGAAAAACTGTTTTTT
TRBJ2-3 | . | . | TRBV29-1 | CSVRSPGTDTQYF | TGCAGCGTCCGTAGTCCTGGCACAGATACGCAGTATTTT
TRBJ2-4 | TRBD1 | . | TRBV6-6 | CASSYQDRGPKNIQYF | TGTGCCAGCAGTTACCAGGACAGGGGGCCCAAAAACATTCAGTACTTC
TRBJ1-1 | . | medium-sized | TRBV12-3/TRBV12-4 | CASSLDWGRGPEAFF | TGTGCCAGCAGTTTAGATTGGGGGCGCGGACCTGAAGCTTTCTTT
TRBJ1-1 | . | many | TRBV20-1 | CSARMNTEAFF | TGCAGTGCTCGGATGAACACTGAAGCTTTCTTT
TRBJ1-6 | . | . | TRBV7-6 | CASSLEQTSSYNSPLHF | TGTGCCAGCAGCTTAGAACAGACGAGCTCCTATAATTCACCCCTCCACTTT
TRBJ1-4 | . | many | TRBV3-1 | CASSQDLTGGNEKLFF | TGTGCCAGCAGCCAAGATCTTACGGGGGGAAATGAAAAACTGTTTTTT
TRBJ2-5 | . | . | TRBV2 | CASSDLRPEIQETQYF | TGTGCCAGCAGTGACCTCAGGCCAGAGATCCAAGAGACCCAGTACTTC
TRBJ1-1 | . | many | TRBV27 | CASSSDAGGEAFF | TGTGCCAGCAGTTCGGACGCTGGGGGTGAAGCTTTCTTT
TRBJ2-3 | . | . | TRBV7-9 | CARPDTQYF | TGTGCCCGACCGGATACGCAGTATTTT
TRBJ1-4 | TRBD1 | many | TRBV20-1 | CSARVRQGVRKLFF | TGCAGTGCTAGAGTCCGGCAGGGGGTTAGAAAACTGTTTTTT
TRBJ1-6 | . | medium-sized | TRBV6-5 | CASSYSSGGFGANSPLHF | TGTGCCAGCAGTTACTCGAGTGGAGGGTTCGGTGCGAATTCACCCCTCCACTTT
TRBJ2-7 | . | few | TRBV7-2 | CASSLRILPYEQYF | TGTGCCAGCAGCTTAAGAATCCTCCCCTACGAGCAGTACTTC
TRBJ1-1 | . | . | TRBV12-3/TRBV12-4 | CASRLGGNTEAFF | TGTGCCAGCAGATTGGGCGGTAACACTGAAGCTTTCTTT
TRBJ2-3 | . | . | TRBV20-1 | CSARAQGPRSTDTQYF | TGCAGTGCTAGGGCTCAGGGACCTCGTAGCACAGATACGCAGTATTTT
TRBJ2-4 | . | few | TRBV6-5 | CASSSPGANIQYF | TGTGCCAGCAGTTCCCCGGGGGCAAACATTCAGTACTTC
TRBJ2-1 | . | many | TRBV9 | CASSVDPAGRLNEQFF | TGTGCCAGCAGCGTAGATCCAGCGGGCCGACTGAATGAGCAGTTCTTC
TRBJ1-1 | . | . | TRBV14 | CASSWNRNTEAFF | TGTGCCAGCAGCTGGAACAGGAACACTGAAGCTTTCTTT
TRBJ1-2 | TRBD1 | medium-sized | TRBV12-3/TRBV12-4 | CASRRDRVLFGYTF | TGTGCCAGCAGACGGGACAGGGTACTCTTTGGCTACACCTTC
TRBJ1-1 | . | large | TRBV3-1 | CASSQGGGAEAFF | TGTGCCAGCAGCCAAGGTGGTGGCGCTGAAGCTTTCTTT
TRBJ1-5 | TRBD1 | many | TRBV24-1 | CATRDRQNRPYSNQPQHF | TGTGCCACCAGGGACAGGCAAAATAGGCCCTATAGCAATCAGCCCCAGCATTTT
TRBJ2-1 | . | . | TRBV9 | CASSAVGVNNEQFF | TGTGCCAGCAGTGCAGTCGGGGTGAACAATGAGCAGTTCTTC
TRBJ1-2 | . | many | TRBV4-1 | CASSQAAESSYGYTF | TGCGCCAGCAGCCAAGCTGCAGAGAGCAGCTATGGCTACACCTTC
TRBJ1-3 | . | . | TRBV4-2 | CASSQVSGQAGNTIYF | TGTGCCAGCAGCCAAGTCTCGGGTCAGGCTGGAAACACCATATATTTT